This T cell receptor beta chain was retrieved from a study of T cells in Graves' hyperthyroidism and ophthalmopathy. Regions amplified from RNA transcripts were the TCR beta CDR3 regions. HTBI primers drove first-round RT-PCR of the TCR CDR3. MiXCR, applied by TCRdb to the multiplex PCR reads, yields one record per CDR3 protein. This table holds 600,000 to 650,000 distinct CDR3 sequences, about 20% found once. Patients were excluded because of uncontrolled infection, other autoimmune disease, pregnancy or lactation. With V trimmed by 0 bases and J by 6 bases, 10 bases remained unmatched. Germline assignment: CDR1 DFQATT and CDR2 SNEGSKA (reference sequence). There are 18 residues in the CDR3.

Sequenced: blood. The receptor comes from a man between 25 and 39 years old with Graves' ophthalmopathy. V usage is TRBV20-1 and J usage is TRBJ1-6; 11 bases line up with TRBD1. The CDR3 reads CSARDPGGTGGVNSPLHF. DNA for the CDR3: TGCAGTGCTAGAGATCCAGGAGGGACAGGGGGTGTTAATTCACCCCTCCACTTT.